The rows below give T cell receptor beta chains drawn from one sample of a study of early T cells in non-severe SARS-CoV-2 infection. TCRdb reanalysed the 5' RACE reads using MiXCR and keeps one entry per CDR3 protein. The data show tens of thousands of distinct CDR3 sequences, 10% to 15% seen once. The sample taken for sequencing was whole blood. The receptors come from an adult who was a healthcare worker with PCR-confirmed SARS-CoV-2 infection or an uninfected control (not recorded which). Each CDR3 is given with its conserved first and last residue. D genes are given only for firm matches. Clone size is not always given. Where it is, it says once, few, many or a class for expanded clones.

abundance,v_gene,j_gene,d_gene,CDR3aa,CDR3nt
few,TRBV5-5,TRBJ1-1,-,CASSRVYVQMNTEAFF,TGTGCCAGCAGCCGGGTTTATGTCCAGATGAACACTGAAGCTTTCTTT
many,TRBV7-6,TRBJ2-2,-,CASSLGAGVSTGELFF,TGTGCCAGCAGCTTAGGGGCAGGGGTCTCCACCGGGGAGCTGTTTTTT
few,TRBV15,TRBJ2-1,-,CATSRAKGGNEQFF,TGTGCCACCAGCAGAGCAAAGGGAGGCAATGAGCAGTTCTTC
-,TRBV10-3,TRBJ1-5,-,CAISDSFGGNQPQHF,TGTGCCATCAGTGACTCCTTCGGCGGGAATCAGCCCCAGCATTTT
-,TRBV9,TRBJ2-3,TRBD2,CASSPGTSGKDTQYF,TGTGCCAGCAGCCCGGGGACTAGCGGGAAGGATACGCAGTATTTT
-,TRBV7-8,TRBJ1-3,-,CASSLRDNLVGNTIYF,TGTGCCAGCAGCCTACGGGACAACCTGGTCGGAAACACCATATATTTT
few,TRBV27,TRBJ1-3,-,CASSSLGSSGNTIYF,TGTGCCAGCAGTTCCCTGGGGAGCTCTGGAAACACCATATATTTT
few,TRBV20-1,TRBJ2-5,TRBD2,CSAGTNQETQYF,TGCAGTGCCGGGACTAACCAAGAGACCCAGTACTTC
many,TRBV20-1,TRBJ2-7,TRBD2,CSARVPPGGAGGIYEQYF,TGCAGTGCTAGAGTTCCCCCAGGGGGAGCGGGAGGCATCTACGAGCAGTACTTC
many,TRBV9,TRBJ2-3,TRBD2,CASSQLAGAVDTQYF,TGTGCCAGCAGCCAACTAGCGGGAGCGGTAGATACGCAGTATTTT
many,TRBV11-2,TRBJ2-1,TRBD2,CASSLTSGSYNEQFF,TGTGCCAGCAGCTTAACTAGCGGGTCTTACAATGAGCAGTTCTTC
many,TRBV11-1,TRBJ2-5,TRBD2,CASTSSGRVQETQYF,TGTGCCAGCACCTCTAGCGGGAGGGTCCAAGAGACCCAGTACTTC
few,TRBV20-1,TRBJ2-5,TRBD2,CSASRLAGQETQYF,TGCAGTGCTAGCAGACTAGCGGGGCAAGAGACCCAGTACTTC
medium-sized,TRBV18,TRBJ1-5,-,CASSPAGISAAQHF,TGTGCCAGCTCACCAGCAGGGATCTCCGCAGCCCAGCATTTT
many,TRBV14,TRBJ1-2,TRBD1,CASSQPGQNYGYTF,TGTGCCAGCAGCCAACCGGGACAGAACTATGGCTACACCTTC